Below, one TCR beta chain is given with its context. Its antigen is as yet unknown. 60 Vbeta and 13 Jbeta primers were used in PCR. Repertoires were generated with immunoSEQ multiplex PCR, while TCRdb's copy carries only in-frame clones and drops some. The sample records about 120,000 clones, roughly 80% being singletons. Trimming pared 4 bases from V and 3 bases from J, leaving 22 bases between. The CDR3 loop spans 17 amino acids. The germline CDR1 and CDR2 sequences are SQVTM and ANQGSEA. The data belong to a study of cytomegalovirus exposure and HLA in healthy donors. Study findings and constraints: One variant, a missense change in DCLRE1C, was linked in a later analysis to TCR beta V- and J-gene trimming. In a later analysis, the majority of CMV-associated beta chains seemingly showed HLA restriction. Sequencing probably produced one cluster of sequence variants that were highly shared. The availability of immune exposure information extended only to CMV serostatus.

The sequenced material came from PBMCs. This chain links TRBV29-1 with TRBJ2-1; TRBD2 might be the D (6 bases). The sequence was collected from a woman aged 40 to 50 in good health and CMV-seropositive. CDR3 DNA: TGCAGCGTTGTTGGCCTAGGAGGGCCTACTTTCTACAATGAGCAGTTCTTC. It encodes CSVVGLGGPTFYNEQFF.